This record looks at one T cell receptor beta chain sequence and its context. What this receptor recognizes is not known. Base quality data are lacking; no much larger clone is found one base away. CDR1 SGHRS and CDR2 YFSETQ are derived from the germline V gene. CDR3 length: 14 amino acids, cysteine to phenylalanine. This entry keeps only the CDR3 DNA: 42 bases, framed from base 1. V is pared back by 2 bases and J by 3 bases, with 11 bases lying between the germline termini. These data come from a study of T-cell memory formation after mild COVID-19 (dated by TCRdb to the early 2020s). Notes on the research overall: TCR sequence clusters from the two donors were found to be largely donor specific. In two donors, T-cell clones that expanded and contracted after mild COVID-19 were tracked by sequencing TCRalpha and TCRbeta repertoires over time. Two young, previously healthy adult volunteers, one female and one male, were included in the cohort.

Ficoll-Paque density gradient centrifugation was used to isolate PBMCs. The sequencing machine was an Illumina NovaSeq 6000. TCRalpha and TCRbeta cDNA libraries were built by 5'RACE with constant-segment primers, adding sample barcodes and unique molecular identifiers. Trizol reagent was used to extract RNA from every sample. The libraries were amplified in two PCR steps, and the second step added a second sample barcode and Illumina TruSeq adapters. Sequencing of the libraries was done on an Illumina NovaSeq, producing 2 x 150 bp paired-end reads. Per the original workflow: Reads were demultiplexed and collapsed into UMI-guided consensus sequences with migec v1.2.7. With mixcr v2.1.11, UMI consensuses were aligned to TRA and TRB V and J templates and assembled into clonotypes. Clonotypes were classified as expanded or contracted when called significant by both edgeR and NoisET, with noise models trained on biological replicates. For edgeR calls, the thresholds were a false discovery rate-adjusted p below 0.01 and a log2 fold-change of 1. As an exploratory analysis of dynamics, max-normalized trajectories of the 1000 most abundant clonotypes were examined by PCA with hierarchical clustering. Separately sequenced CD4+ and CD8+ repertoires were used to assign a CD4 or CD8 phenotype to each responding clone. TCRdb handled the public reads itself, with Q25 trimming in fastp and clone calling in MiXCR, and kept productive beta chains. Records with the same CDR3 protein are collapsed into one entry carrying the most frequent genes and DNA. TCRdb's processing, not the study's, gives the V and J calls here. Present in this sample are some 300,000 distinct CDR3 sequences, around 20% of which were seen just once. 20% to 25% of the sample is taken by the ten largest.

What the work shows at the level of the full study, not this receptor alone: Some responding clones were found in pre-infection memory, which suggests that pre-existing cross-reactive memory T cells took part in the SARS-CoV-2 response. The study included only a couple of mild cases, and larger cohorts that include severe cases with pre-infection samples were judged to be necessary. Whether the second-wave clones peaking on day 37 were SARS-CoV-2 specific was not confirmed. Contracting CD4+ clones were located mainly in the CM and EM memory subsets, whereas CD8+ clones were found to be enriched in EMRA. Clones that contracted from day 15 to 85 showed balanced CD4/CD8 phenotypes, whereas a second wave of clones that expanded from day 15 to 37 leaned towards CD4+.

Recombination linked TRBV5-1 to TRBJ1-2, with an unclear D gene assignment. Specimen: PBMCs or a T cell subset sorted from them (not recorded which). This TCR derives from a man aged 18 to 35 who had mild COVID-19 (a few samples of this study predate the infection). The sample titles of this study are shuffled in the database, so cell type and time point are left out; the donor was told from shared clones. The CDR3: CASSLGGIDYGYTF. The DNA sequence follows: TGCGCCAGCAGCTTAGGAGGGATCGACTATGGCTACACCTTC.